This T cell receptor (beta chain) is drawn from a study of T cell repertoires in cytomegalovirus infection. Whole-study context: Use of recently identified HLA-C-restricted and well-studied HLA-B-restricted CMV epitopes was part of the study. Signatures in public TCR beta sequences pointed to both CMV infection and matching HLA type.

Points from the study as a whole: Ex vivo responses were dominated by HLA-C-restricted CMV-specific TCR beta clonotypes. Cumulated frequencies of public TCR beta families served to identify carriers of CMV plus the relevant HLA.

With regard to this clonotype: What it binds is not known.

One entry per CDR3 protein results from TCRdb running MiXCR on the reads. The sample lists roughly 860,000 distinct CDR3 sequences, roughly 33% occurring once. Material: cultured CD8+ T cells from PBMCs, obtained from culture after CMV antigen stimulation. The clonotype comes from a human donor in good health (CMV status not recorded). Some clones in this sample may be carry-over from other donors' samples.

CDR3 protein: CSARPSGGGNEQFF. In DNA, the CDR3 is TGCAGTGCTAGGCCGAGCGGGGGGGGCAATGAGCAGTTCTTC. V usage is TRBV20-1 and J usage is TRBJ2-1, with 10 bases fitting TRBD2. V shed 3 bases, J shed 6 bases, and the junction held 5 bases outside the gene matches. From germline, CDR1 is DFQATT and CDR2 SNEGSKA (reference sequence). The CDR3 totals 14 residues.